The following is a T cell receptor (beta chain) sequence with its context. The CDR3 runs 16 residues. CDR1 and CDR2 from the germline V gene are SNHLY and FYNNEI. V lost 6 bases to trimming and J lost 5 bases, with 19 bases between them. The source of the sample is a study of cytomegalovirus exposure and HLA in healthy donors. Vbeta (60) and Jbeta (13) primers were used in the PCR. The assay was immunoSEQ multiplex PCR, and TCRdb's table has in-frame clones only and misses some. The table shows 230,000 or so clones, with approximately 91% occurring only once. The TCR comes from a girl under 10 years old in good health and CMV-seronegative. This rearrangement joins TRBV2 to TRBJ1-4; D is undetermined. The sequenced sample consisted of PBMCs. CDR3 sequence: CASSDKPGVANEKLFF. Here the CDR3 DNA reads TGTGCCAGCAGCGACAAACCCGGGGTGGCGAATGAAAAACTGTTTTTT.